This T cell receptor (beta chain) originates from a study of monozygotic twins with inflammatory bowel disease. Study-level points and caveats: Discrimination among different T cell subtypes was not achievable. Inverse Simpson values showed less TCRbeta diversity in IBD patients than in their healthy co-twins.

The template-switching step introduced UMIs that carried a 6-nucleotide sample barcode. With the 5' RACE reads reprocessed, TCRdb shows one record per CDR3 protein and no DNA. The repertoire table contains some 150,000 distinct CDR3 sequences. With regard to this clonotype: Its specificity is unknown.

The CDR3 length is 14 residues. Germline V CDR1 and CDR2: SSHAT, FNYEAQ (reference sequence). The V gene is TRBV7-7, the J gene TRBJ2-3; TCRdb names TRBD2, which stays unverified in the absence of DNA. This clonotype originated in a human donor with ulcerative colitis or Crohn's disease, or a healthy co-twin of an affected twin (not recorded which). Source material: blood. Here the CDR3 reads CASSTASGTDTQYF.